Below, 14 T cell receptor beta chains from the same sample are listed, as sequenced in a study of blood T cells in healthy people across ages (dated by TCRdb to between 2014 and 2016). Library generation was performed with 5' RACE. Sequencing used an Illumina HiSeq 2500. A second PCR of about 7 to 12 cycles was run with a J-beta primer mix and a sample-barcoded 5' primer. Through fastp at Q25 and MiXCR, TCRdb rebuilt clones from the public reads, retaining in-frame beta chains. Records with the same CDR3 protein are collapsed into one entry carrying the most frequent genes and DNA. This sample holds approximately 800,000 distinct CDR3 sequences; approximately 65% were observed only once. About 30% of the sample goes to the ten largest clones. The specimen was blood. Source of these receptors: a man aged 25-45 years in good health.

CDR3 protein: CASSLHGQLNTEAFF. The CDR3 DNA reads as TGCGCCAGCAGCTTACATGGACAGCTGAACACTGAAGCTTTCTTT. The genes are TRBV5-1 and TRBJ1-1, with D perhaps matching TRBD1 (6 bases). V lost 2 bases to trimming and J lost 0 bases, with 11 bases between them. From germline, CDR1 is SGHRS and CDR2 YFSETQ. The length of the CDR3 is 15 residues.

The chain couples TRBV2 to TRBJ2-4; the match to TRBD1 covers 7 bases. The DNA matches TRBJ2-7 better at its end, which makes the J call doubtful. CDR1 is SNHLY, CDR2 FYNNEI, per germline. The length of the CDR3 is 14 residues. The CDR3: CASSRRTGTYEQYF. CDR3 bases: TGTGCCAGCAGTAGACGGACAGGAACCTACGAGCAGTACTTC.

J is TRBJ2-5 and V is TRBV20-1; 9 positions match TRBD1. This CDR3 is 15 amino acids long. Germline V gives CDR1 DFQATT, CDR2 SNEGSKA (reference sequence). V shed 2 bases, J shed 2 bases, and the junction held 6 bases outside the gene matches. CDR3 DNA: TGCAGTGCTAGAACAGCCGGGACAGGGCAAGAGACCCAGTACTTC. Translated: CSARTAGTGQETQYF.

The CDR3, as DNA: TGTGCCAGCACGCCGGGACAGGGTCAAGAGACCCAGTACTTC. Translated, it gives CASTPGQGQETQYF. The rearrangement joins TRBV3-1 to TRBJ2-5, with 9 positions matching TRBD1. The CDR3 loop spans 14 amino acids. CDR1 is LGHDT, CDR2 YNNKEL, per germline (reference sequence). Trimming removed 7 bases from V and 2 bases from J; junction bases left unmatched: 5.

Only a few counts were recorded for this clonotype. V gene TRBV4-2 combines with J gene TRBJ2-1; D is unresolved. V lost 6 bases and J 9 bases, leaving 15 bases between the germline ends. CDR3 length: 13 amino acids. The germline V gene has CDR1 LGHNA and CDR2 YNFKEQ. CDR3 sequence reads: CASSQFPSGEQFF. The CDR3 DNA sequence: TGTGCCAGCAGTCAATTTCCGTCGGGTGAGCAGTTCTTC.

This clonotype was detected only a few times. The J gene is TRBJ2-3, the V gene TRBV20-1; D unclear. The CDR3 is made up of 13 amino acids. Per the germline V gene, CDR1 is DFQATT and CDR2 is SNEGSKA (reference sequence). Trimming removed 3 bases from V and 2 bases from J, with 9 bases in between. The CDR3 is CSARRRDTDTQYF. The CDR3 DNA follows: TGCAGTGCTAGGCGCAGAGACACAGATACGCAGTATTTT.

The rearrangement links TRBV27 to TRBJ2-4, with 10 bases identical to TRBD1. The closer fit of TRBJ2-7 to the DNA end suggests the J call may be wrong. CDR1 and CDR2 from the germline V gene are MNHEY and SMNVEV (reference sequence). CDR3 length: 16 residues. The CDR3 sequence: CASRLLGTGEIYEQYF. The DNA of the CDR3 is TGTGCCAGCAGACTGCTCGGGACAGGGGAAATCTACGAGCAGTACTTC.

This clonotype was seen only a few times. The rearrangement joins TRBV6-6 to TRBJ1-2; TRBD1 matches at 11 bases. The CDR3 length is 16 residues. Trimming cost V 6 bases and J 3 bases; bases outside gene matches: 9. The germline CDR1 and CDR2 sequences are MNHNY and SVGAGI (reference sequence). CDR3 in DNA: TGTGCCAGCAGCTCCGGGACAGGGGGACCTCACTATGGCTACACCTTC. Amino acid sequence: CASSSGTGGPHYGYTF.

The V gene is TRBV11-2, the J gene TRBJ2-7, with D tentatively TRBD2 (5 bases). Trimming stripped 0 bases from V and 5 bases from J, with 8 bases between. The CDR3 spans 13 residues. Germline V gene lookup returns CDR1 SGHAT and CDR2 FQNNGV. CDR3: CASSLDHGDEQYF. As DNA, the CDR3 is TGTGCCAGCAGCTTAGATCACGGGGACGAGCAGTACTTC. Together with reference TRBV11-2 and TRBJ2-7, the CDR3 gives the full variable domain: EAGVAQSPRYKIIEKRQSVAFWCNPISGHATLYWYQQILGQGPKLLIQFQNNGVVDDSQLPKDRFSAERLKGVDSTLKIQPAKLEDSAVYLCASSLDHGDEQYFGPGTRLTVT.

V is TRBV20-1 and J is TRBJ2-7; D possibly uses TRBD1 or TRBD2 (5 bases each). Germline loops: CDR1 DFQATT, CDR2 SNEGSKA (reference sequence). This CDR3 region has 15 residues. V was shortened by 5 bases and J by 3 bases, with 20 bases between the two germline ends. CDR3 bases: TGCAGTGCTGGGGGAAGTGACAGTATATTCTACGAGCAGTACTTC. Its translation is CSAGGSDSIFYEQYF.

The V and J genes are TRBV20-1 and TRBJ2-4; 8 bases fit TRBD1. The J call is in doubt because the DNA end fits TRBJ2-7 better. The germline gives CDR1 DFQATT, CDR2 SNEGSKA (reference sequence). The CDR3 runs to 16 residues. The CDR3 loop is CSARAPTGTGAYEQYF. The CDR3 DNA is TGCAGTGCTAGAGCTCCAACCGGGACAGGAGCCTACGAGCAGTACTTC.

This rearrangement joins TRBV5-1 to TRBJ1-6, with D hard to call. Trimming cost V 1 base and J 7 bases, with 12 bases left between them. The CDR3 is made up of 15 amino acids. The germline V gene has CDR1 SGHRS and CDR2 YFSETQ. The CDR3 region is CASSLIRDGNSPLHF. The DNA of the CDR3 is TGCGCCAGCAGCTTGATCAGAGACGGGAATTCACCCCTCCACTTT.

CDR3 in DNA: TGTGCCATCAGTGAGTCAGCGAGAAGCGGTGGAGAGACCCAGTACTTC. Its translation: CAISESARSGGETQYF. The chain is built from TRBV10-3 and TRBJ2-5; D is possibly TRBD2 (5 bases). Trimming left V 0 bases short and J 4 bases short, with 15 bases between. Germline V lookup: CDR1 ENHRY, CDR2 SYGVKD. The CDR3 consists of 16 residues.

This clonotype was counted a single time. The DNA of the CDR3 is TGTGCCAGCGCAACAGGGGCGGAAAAACTGTTTTTT. Protein: CASATGAEKLFF. This chain joins TRBV6-6 and TRBJ1-4, with TRBD1 identical over 7 bases. Germline V gene data show CDR1 as MNHNY and CDR2 as SVGAGI (reference sequence). This CDR3 comprises 12 residues. The V segment lost 8 bases and the J segment 8 bases; nucleotides outside the gene matches: 5.